The T cell receptor (beta chain) under discussion was sequenced for a study of shared clonotypes between healthy human individuals. Study-wide findings and caveats: The four-donor shared clonotypes exceeded non-shared clonotypes in generation probability, with non-shared ones scoring lower.

The CDR3 has 11 residues. Germline V gene sequence: CDR1 SGHTA, CDR2 FQGTGA. The V gene end was trimmed by 8 bases and the J gene end by 7 bases; junction bases not matched to a gene: 4. On this clone itself: The antigen is undetermined.

As originally analysed: Filtering differed because ImmunoSEQ produced junction-only sequences that carried no quality scores. Clones were sequenced by immunoSEQ multiplex PCR, and TCRdb holds only the in-frame ones, with some missing. The DNA was the basis for D and trimming; V, J and clone size are from that table. The sample contains roughly 2.2 million clones, around 92% of which appear only once. This chain links TRBV7-3 with TRBJ1-2, with 7 bases identical to TRBD1. The sequence derives from a young man in good health. Some clones in this sample may be carry-over from other donors' samples. The sample taken for sequencing was naive CD4+ T cells from PBMCs. The subset was: CD45RA+ positively selected. The chain's CDR3 is CASGDRLGYTF. The CDR3 DNA is TGTGCCAGCGGGGACAGACTTGGCTACACCTTC.